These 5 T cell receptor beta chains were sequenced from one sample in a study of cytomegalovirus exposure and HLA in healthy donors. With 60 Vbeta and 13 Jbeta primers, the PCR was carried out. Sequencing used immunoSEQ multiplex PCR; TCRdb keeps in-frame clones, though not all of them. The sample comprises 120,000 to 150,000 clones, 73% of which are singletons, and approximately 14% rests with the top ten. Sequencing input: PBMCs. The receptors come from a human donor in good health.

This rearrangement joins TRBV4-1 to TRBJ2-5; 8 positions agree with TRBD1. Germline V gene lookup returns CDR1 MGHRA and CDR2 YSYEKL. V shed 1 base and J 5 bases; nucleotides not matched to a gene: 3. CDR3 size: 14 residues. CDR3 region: CASSQGQGAETQYF. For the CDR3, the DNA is TGCGCCAGCAGCCAAGGGCAGGGGGCGGAGACCCAGTACTTC.

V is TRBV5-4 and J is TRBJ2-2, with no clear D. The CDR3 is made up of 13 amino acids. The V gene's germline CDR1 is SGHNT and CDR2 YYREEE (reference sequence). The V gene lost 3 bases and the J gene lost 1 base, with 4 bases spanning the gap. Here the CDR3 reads CASSYRNTGELFF. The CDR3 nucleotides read TGTGCCAGCAGCTACAGGAACACCGGGGAGCTGTTTTTT.

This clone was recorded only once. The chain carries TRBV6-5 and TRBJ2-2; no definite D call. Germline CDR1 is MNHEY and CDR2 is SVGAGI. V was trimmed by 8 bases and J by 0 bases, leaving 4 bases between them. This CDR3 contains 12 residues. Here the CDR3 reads CASSSNTGELFF. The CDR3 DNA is TGTGCCAGCTCTTCGAACACCGGGGAGCTGTTTTTT.

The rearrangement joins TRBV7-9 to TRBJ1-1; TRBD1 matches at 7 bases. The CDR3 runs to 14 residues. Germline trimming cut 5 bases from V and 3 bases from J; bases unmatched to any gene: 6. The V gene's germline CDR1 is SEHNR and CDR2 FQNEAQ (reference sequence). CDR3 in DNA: TGTGCCAGCAGCCCAAGACAGGGTTACACTGAAGCTTTCTTT. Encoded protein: CASSPRQGYTEAFF.

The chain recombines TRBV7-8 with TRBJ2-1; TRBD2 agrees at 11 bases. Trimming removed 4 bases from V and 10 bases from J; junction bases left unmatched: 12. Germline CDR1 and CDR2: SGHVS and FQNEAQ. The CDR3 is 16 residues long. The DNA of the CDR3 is TGTGCCAGCAGCTCTAGACTAGCGGGGCCTTTGGAGGAGCAGTTCTTC. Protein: CASSSRLAGPLEEQFF.